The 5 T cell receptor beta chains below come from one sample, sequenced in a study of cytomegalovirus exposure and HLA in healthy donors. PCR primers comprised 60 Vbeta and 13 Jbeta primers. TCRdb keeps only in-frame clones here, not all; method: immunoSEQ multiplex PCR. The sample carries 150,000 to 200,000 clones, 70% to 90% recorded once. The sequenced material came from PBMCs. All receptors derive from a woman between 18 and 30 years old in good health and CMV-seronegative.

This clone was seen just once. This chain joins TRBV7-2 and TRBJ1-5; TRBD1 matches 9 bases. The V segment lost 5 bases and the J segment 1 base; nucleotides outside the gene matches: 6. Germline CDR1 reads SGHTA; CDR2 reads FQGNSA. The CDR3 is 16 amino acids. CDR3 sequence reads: CASSLTGGNSNQPQHF. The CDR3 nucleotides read TGTGCCAGCAGCCTCACAGGGGGCAACAGCAATCAGCCCCAGCATTTT.

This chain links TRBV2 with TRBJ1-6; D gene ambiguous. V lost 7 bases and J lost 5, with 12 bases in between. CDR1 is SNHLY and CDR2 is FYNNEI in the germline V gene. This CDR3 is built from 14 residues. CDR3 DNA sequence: TGTGCCAGCAAACAGTCTGACAATAATTCACCCCTCCACTTT. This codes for CASKQSDNNSPLHF.

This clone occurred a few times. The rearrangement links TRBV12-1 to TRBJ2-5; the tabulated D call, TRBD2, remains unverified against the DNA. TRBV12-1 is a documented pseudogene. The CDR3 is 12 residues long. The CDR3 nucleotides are TGTGCCAGCGGCTTTAAGAGGCGGTCCCAGTACTTC. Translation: CASGFKRRSQYF.

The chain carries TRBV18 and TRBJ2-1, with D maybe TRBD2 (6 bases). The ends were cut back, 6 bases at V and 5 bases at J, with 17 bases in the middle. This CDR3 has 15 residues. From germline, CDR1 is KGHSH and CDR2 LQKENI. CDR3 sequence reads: CASSPRGSGDNEQFF. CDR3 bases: TGTGCCAGCTCGCCCCGGGGTAGCGGCGACAATGAGCAGTTCTTC.

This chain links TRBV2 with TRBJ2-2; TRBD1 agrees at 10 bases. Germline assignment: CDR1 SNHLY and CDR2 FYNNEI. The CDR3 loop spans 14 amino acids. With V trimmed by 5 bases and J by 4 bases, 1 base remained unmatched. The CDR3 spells CASSRDRGTGELFF. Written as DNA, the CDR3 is TGTGCCAGCAGTCGGGACAGGGGCACCGGGGAGCTGTTTTTT.